Presented here are 10 T cell receptor beta chains from one specimen sequenced in a study of vaccination and CD4 T cells after COVID-19. No antigen is known for these receptors. This sample's treatment: approximately 9-day PBMC culture with coronavirus spike peptide pools or control peptides (ViraFEST assay). Sequencing of DNA taken from cultured CD4+ T cells relied on the Oncomine TCR Beta short-read assay. In TCRdb, the PCR reads were re-called with MiXCR into one record per CDR3 protein. The sample has approximately 13,000 distinct CDR3 sequences, about 72% seen once. The sequenced material came from CD4+ T cells from blood, cultured in vitro. The receptors were gathered from a human donor who had recovered from COVID-19.

The chain joins TRBV7-6 to TRBJ1-2, with 7 bases lining up with TRBD1. Germline V gives CDR1 SGHVS, CDR2 FNYEAQ. V trimming: 1 base; J trimming: 4 bases; junction bases outside the gene matches: 6. This CDR3 region has 15 residues. CDR3 nucleotide sequence: TGTGCCAGCAGCTTAGGACAGGGCGTCAGCTATGGCTACACCTTC. Translated, it gives CASSLGQGVSYGYTF.

The chain couples TRBV30 to TRBJ1-6, with a tentative D call TRBD1 (6 bases). V dropped 4 bases and J dropped 7 bases, with 11 bases sitting between them. CDR3 size: 13 residues. Per the germline V gene, CDR1 is GTSNPN and CDR2 is SVGIG (reference sequence). CDR3 residues: CAWTTDSNSPLHF. In DNA, the CDR3 is TGTGCCTGGACCACGGACAGCAATTCACCCCTCCACTTT.

This chain connects TRBV20-1 to TRBJ2-4; D ambiguous. The germline gives CDR1 DFQATT, CDR2 SNEGSKA (reference sequence). The length of the CDR3 is 14 residues. Trimming removed 3 bases from V and 8 bases from J, with 17 bases in between. CDR3 coding DNA: TGCAGTGCTAGTGTAAGGAGTCTCTTCTACATTCAGTACTTC. This codes for CSASVRSLFYIQYF.

This clonotype was counted between two and nine times. The V and J genes are TRBV6-5 and TRBJ1-6; D might be TRBD1 (5 bases). This CDR3 is 17 amino acids long. Per the germline V gene, CDR1 is MNHEY and CDR2 is SVGAGI. V was clipped by 0 bases and J by 7 bases, with 16 bases between them. CDR3 in amino acids: CASSYSFGTGANSPLHF. DNA for the CDR3: TGTGCCAGCAGTTACTCCTTCGGGACCGGGGCCAATTCACCCCTCCACTTT.

The V and J genes are TRBV27 and TRBJ1-3, with TRBD1 identical over 8 bases. The CDR3 extends over 15 amino acids. CDR1 MNHEY and CDR2 SMNVEV come from the germline V gene (reference sequence). The junction had 3 bases not matched to a gene; V was cut back by 5 bases and J by 0 bases. In DNA form, the CDR3 reads TGTGCCAGCAGTAGGGACAGGTCCTCTGGAAACACCATATATTTT. It translates to CASSRDRSSGNTIYF.

This chain uses TRBV27 with TRBJ2-7, with D possibly matching TRBD1 (6 bases). V was shortened by 6 bases and J by 4 bases, with 7 bases between the two germline ends. The CDR3 covers 11 residues. Germline V gene lookup returns CDR1 MNHEY and CDR2 SMNVEV (reference sequence). This CDR3 reads CASRDRYEQYF. The CDR3 coding sequence is TGTGCCAGCAGGGACAGATACGAGCAGTACTTC.

The chain recombines TRBV30 with TRBJ1-6; a possible D gene is TRBD1 (5 bases). From germline, CDR1 is GTSNPN and CDR2 SVGIG (reference sequence). The length of the CDR3 is 13 residues. V lost 4 bases and J 4 bases, leaving 8 bases between the germline ends. CDR3 nucleotide sequence: TGTGCCTGGAAGGGGCAGTATAATTCACCCCTCCACTTT. This translates into CAWKGQYNSPLHF.

The J gene is TRBJ2-3, the V gene TRBV24-1, with TRBD2 matching 15 bases. Germline trimming cut 3 bases from V and 5 bases from J; bases unmatched to any gene: 8. CDR1 KGHDR and CDR2 SFDVKD come from the germline V gene. This CDR3 is 18 amino acids long. The DNA of the CDR3 is TGTGCCACCAGTGATCCCGGACTAGCGGGAGGGCCGTTAGATACGCAGTATTTT. Encoded protein: CATSDPGLAGGPLDTQYF.

The V and J genes are TRBV24-1 and TRBJ2-2, with 7 bases lining up with TRBD2. Germline lookup yields CDR1 KGHDR and CDR2 SFDVKD. This CDR3 contains 16 residues. V lost 4 bases and J lost 0; bases outside the gene matches: 4. CDR3 amino acids: CATSDPGLANTGELFF. CDR3 DNA sequence: TGTGCCACCAGTGACCCTGGACTAGCGAACACCGGGGAGCTGTTTTTT.

The chain is built from TRBV7-2 and TRBJ2-2, with 14 bases matching TRBD2. Germline CDR1 and CDR2: SGHTA and FQGNSA. The CDR3 length is 17 residues. After removal of 5 bases from V and 6 bases from J, the junction contained 8 bases not matched to a gene. The CDR3 protein is CASSPGLAGARAGELFF. CDR3 DNA: TGTGCCAGCAGCCCGGGACTAGCGGGGGCAAGAGCCGGGGAGCTGTTTTTT.